This T cell receptor (beta chain) was found in a study of cytomegalovirus exposure and HLA in healthy donors. Findings of the study overall: TCR beta chains numbering under 200 were designated cytomegalovirus-associated. Per a later analysis, HLA-associated TCR beta chains showed more clonal expansion than other, equally common TCR beta chains.

From germline, CDR1 is MNHEY and CDR2 SVGAGI. The CDR3 is made up of 15 amino acids. Losses at the gene ends were 4 bases for V and 5 bases for J; bases not matched to a gene: 9. For this clone: No antigen is known for it.

A multiplex PCR was run with 60 Vbeta primers and 13 Jbeta primers. Here immunoSEQ multiplex PCR was the method, and the copy in TCRdb shows in-frame clones only, minus some. The sample yields about 160,000 clones, 86% seen once. The TCR sequence derives from a woman between 18 and 30 years old in good health and CMV-seronegative. The V call is TRBV6-5, the J call TRBJ2-7; 9 nucleotides line up with TRBD1. Sequencing input: PBMCs. DNA of the CDR3: TGTGCCAGCAGTTCCTTGCCGGGACAGGGCGACGAGCAGTACTTC. Residues: CASSSLPGQGDEQYF.